What follows describes a single TCR beta chain. Its antigen is as yet unknown. Using immunoSEQ multiplex PCR, the repertoire was profiled, and TCRdb retains in-frame clones only, with some absent. The sample contains roughly 100,000 clones, about 89% of which appear only once. The data were taken from a study of T cell responses to AZD1222 COVID-19 vaccine. The study's findings and limits: Increases in Spike-specific TCR breadth and depth were seen after two AZD1222 doses. White British people made up most donors, females outnumbered males, and clonal diversity was possibly underestimated. Regions 160-218 and 743-854 held dominance among vaccine-associated CD4 TCRs, which spanned spike. Baseline antibody screening turned up just a handful of seropositive AZD1222 recipients.

This CDR3 spans 15 amino acids. Germline CDR1 reads SEHNR; CDR2 reads FQNEAQ (reference sequence). Trimming stripped 3 bases from V and 5 bases from J, with 16 bases between. This receptor was identified in an adult who received the AZD1222 COVID-19 vaccine. The rearrangement joins TRBV7-9 to TRBJ2-5; TRBD1 or TRBD2 may be the D gene (6 bases each). The specimen was peripheral blood, collected 28 days after the second AZD1222 dose. The CDR3 is CASSLGHPGGETQYF. The CDR3 bases are TGTGCCAGCAGCTTGGGACACCCCGGAGGGGAGACCCAGTACTTC.